This T cell receptor beta chain was identified during a study of blood T cell repertoires in COVID-19. Per germline, CDR1 MNHNS and CDR2 SASEGT. V dropped 4 bases and J dropped 7; count of bases not matched to a gene: 3. The CDR3 totals 14 residues. Measured with immunoSEQ multiplex PCR; TCRdb has only the in-frame clones, and not every one. There are 65,000 to 90,000 clones in the sample; around 90% occur only once, and 6.9% lies in the top ten. This clonotype was sampled from a human donor in a cohort sampled during active COVID-19. The rearrangement joins TRBV6-1 to TRBJ2-1; 11 bases match TRBD2. The sequenced sample was peripheral blood. This chain's CDR3 is CASSVAGGQNEQFF. The CDR3, as DNA: TGTGCCAGCAGTGTAGCGGGGGGGCAGAATGAGCAGTTCTTC.